This TCR beta chain was identified in a study of cytomegalovirus exposure and HLA in healthy donors. Points from the study as a whole: Later work associated 16,951 TCR beta sequences with HLA alleles at 0.05 false discovery rate. With DRB1 most and HLA-C fewest, TCR association rates differed between HLA loci in a later analysis.

This clone has more than one count but fewer than ten. The antigen is not known. PCR primers comprised 60 Vbeta and 13 Jbeta primers. Profiling relied on immunoSEQ multiplex PCR, and the TCRdb table lists in-frame clones only, not all of them. The sample shows approximately 160,000 clones, 76% of them seen only once. Sampled while nominally healthy, donors likely had unrecorded immune exposures. This TCR was recovered from a female donor in good health and CMV-seronegative. The sequenced material came from PBMCs.

DNA of the CDR3: TGTGCCAGCAGTTATTGGACAGGGGGCGAAGTAGGTGGCTACACCTTC. Amino acids: CASSYWTGGEVGGYTF. The chain couples TRBV6-5 to TRBJ1-2; TRBD1 aligns across 11 bases. V shed 3 bases, J shed 7 bases, and the junction held 10 bases outside the gene matches. CDR3 length: 16 amino acids. CDR1 and CDR2 from the germline V gene are MNHEY and SVGAGI.